The next 25 T cell receptor beta chains were all read from a single sample in a study of shared clonotypes between healthy human individuals. Some clones are missing from TCRdb's copy, which holds only in-frame ones; the method was immunoSEQ multiplex PCR. The table includes around 1.9 million clones, just over 90% detected once. It was CD45RO-negative cells, positively selected for CCR7, that made up naive CD8 cells, with terminally differentiated effector memory CD45RA+ cells excluded. Sequencing was carried out using naive CD8+ T cells from PBMCs. Every receptor here comes from a man aged 18 to 30 in good health. Some clones in this sample may be carry-over from other donors' samples.

The chain links TRBV7-9 to TRBJ2-1, with 10 nucleotides matching TRBD2. Germline V gene sequence: CDR1 SEHNR, CDR2 FQNEAQ (reference sequence). This CDR3 comprises 16 residues. The trim removed 7 bases at V and 3 bases at J, leaving 9 bases unmatched. This CDR3 reads CASTEGLADIYNEQFF. The DNA for the CDR3 is TGTGCCAGCACCGAAGGACTAGCGGATATCTACAATGAGCAGTTCTTC.

The chain is built from TRBV6-5 and TRBJ2-2; unclear D gene. Germline V lookup: CDR1 MNHEY, CDR2 SVGAGI. The CDR3 extends over 15 amino acids. The ends were cut back, 6 bases at V and 5 bases at J, with 16 bases in the middle. CDR3 DNA sequence: TGTGCCAGCAGACCCTCGACCGCGAGGACCGGGGAGCTGTTTTTT. This sequence encodes CASRPSTARTGELFF.

J is TRBJ2-2 and V is TRBV25-1, with D possibly TRBD2 on 6 matching bases. Per the germline V gene, CDR1 is MGHDK and CDR2 is SYGVNS. CDR3 length equals 15 residues. Trimming left V 1 base short and J 13 bases short, with 19 bases between. The CDR3 loop reads CASSEWGDEGSGLFF. The CDR3 DNA sequence: TGTGCCAGCAGTGAATGGGGGGACGAGGGGAGTGGGCTGTTTTTT.

The chain is built from TRBV27 and TRBJ1-5; D is unclear. The germline gives CDR1 MNHEY, CDR2 SMNVEV (reference sequence). CDR3 size: 14 residues. Deletions cut 7 bases from V and 1 base from J, with 11 bases between. CDR3 sequence: CASTPVGSNQPQHF. In DNA form, the CDR3 reads TGTGCCAGCACCCCTGTAGGAAGCAATCAGCCCCAGCATTTT.

V and J are TRBV6-1 and TRBJ2-5; no definite D call. The CDR3 extends over 13 amino acids. With 7 bases removed from V and 4 bases from J, the gap between germline ends came to 13 bases. Looked up from germline, CDR1 is MNHNS and CDR2 is SASEGT. CDR3: CASKPEVRETQYF. CDR3 DNA sequence: TGTGCCAGCAAACCCGAGGTTCGAGAGACCCAGTACTTC.

This chain joins TRBV15 and TRBJ1-4; TRBD1 agrees at 8 bases. V lost 3 bases to trimming and J lost 3 bases; unmatched junction nucleotides: 6. The germline V gene encodes CDR1 LNHNV and CDR2 YYDKDF (reference sequence). This CDR3 spans 16 amino acids. CDR3: CATSRRMGQANEKLFF. The CDR3 bases are TGTGCCACCAGCAGGCGAATGGGACAGGCTAATGAAAAACTGTTTTTT. Based on the CDR3 plus reference TRBV15 and TRBJ1-4, the full variable domain is DAMVIQNPRYQVTQFGKPVTLSCSQTLNHNVMYWYQQKSSQAPKLLFHYYDKDFNNEADTPDNFQSRRPNTSFCFLDIRSPGLGDTAMYLCATSRRMGQANEKLFFGSGTQLSVL.

The genes are TRBV27 and TRBJ2-5; possibly TRBD1 for D (6 bases). V was cut by 0 bases and J by 4 bases, with 12 bases left in between. Germline lookup yields CDR1 MNHEY and CDR2 SMNVEV (reference sequence). The CDR3 contains 15 residues. CDR3 bases: TGTGCCAGCAGTTTATCGACAGGTGCGGGAGAGACCCAGTACTTC. This encodes CASSLSTGAGETQYF.

The gene calls are TRBV27 and TRBJ2-1; 14 nucleotides agree with TRBD2. The ends lost 6 bases at V and 8 bases at J; junction bases unmatched: 6. CDR3 size: 15 residues. CDR1 is MNHEY, CDR2 SMNVEV, per germline (reference sequence). CDR3 in DNA: TGTGCCAGCAGCCAGGGACTAGCGGGAGTGCATGAGCAGTTCTTC. Translating it yields CASSQGLAGVHEQFF.

The chain joins TRBV12-1 to TRBJ1-2; TRBD1, as called in the table, went unchecked against the DNA. TRBV12-1 is a known pseudogene. The CDR3 length is 18 residues. For the CDR3, the DNA is TGTGCCAGCAGCGGCCCCCAACACCGGGACAGCAACTTCTATGGCTACACCTTC. Protein product: CASSGPQHRDSNFYGYTF.

This clone was recorded only once. As DNA, the CDR3 is TGTGCCAGCAGCTTAGCCGGGAGGAGAAAGACAGGGCAACCCTCCTACGAGCAGTACTTC. It yields the protein CASSLAGRRKTGQPSYEQYF. The chain employs TRBV7-6 and TRBJ2-7, with D tentatively TRBD1 or TRBD2 (7 bases each). From germline, CDR1 is SGHVS and CDR2 FNYEAQ. The CDR3 totals 20 residues. With 0 bases removed from V and 0 bases from J, the gap between germline ends came to 24 bases.

CDR3 sequence: CASHPDPSYEQYF. The CDR3, as DNA: TGTGCCAGCCATCCCGATCCCTCCTACGAGCAGTACTTC. V is TRBV2 and J is TRBJ2-7; D gene unclear. V lost 8 bases and J lost 0, with 11 bases in between. The CDR3 is made up of 13 amino acids. Germline values: CDR1 SNHLY, CDR2 FYNNEI.

The chain links TRBV15 to TRBJ2-1; 10 nucleotides agree with TRBD2. The CDR3 runs to 20 residues. V was clipped by 0 bases and J by 0 bases; unmatched bases: 11. Germline loops: CDR1 LNHNV, CDR2 YYDKDF (reference sequence). CDR3 protein: CATSREGGLAEHSSYNEQFF. In nucleotides, the CDR3 is TGTGCCACCAGCAGAGAGGGAGGACTAGCGGAACACAGCTCCTACAATGAGCAGTTCTTC.

Turning to this clone: The identical CDR3 is also encoded by other nucleotide sequences in the sample. The genes are TRBV5-6 and TRBJ1-2; no reliable D call. The CDR3 runs 13 residues. Germline V CDR1 and CDR2: SGHDT, YYEEEE. V lost 4 bases and J 4 bases, leaving 11 bases between the germline ends. The CDR3 sequence is CASSLGGPYGYTF. Written as DNA, the CDR3 is TGTGCCAGCAGCCTCGGCGGTCCCTATGGCTACACCTTC.

The gene calls are TRBV6-5 and TRBJ1-1, with a tentative D call TRBD1 (6 bases). The V gene's germline CDR1 is MNHEY and CDR2 SVGAGI. V lost 5 bases and J lost 4, with 17 bases in between. The CDR3 runs to 15 residues. Written as DNA, the CDR3 is TGTGCCAGCAGTCTACAACAGGGTTTGGGCACTGAAGCTTTCTTT. Translated: CASSLQQGLGTEAFF.

The chain couples TRBV5-1 to TRBJ2-3; 11 nucleotides agree with TRBD1. The germline V gene has CDR1 SGHRS and CDR2 YFSETQ. This CDR3 contains 18 residues. V lost 4 bases to trimming and J lost 2 bases; unmatched junction nucleotides: 12. CDR3: CASSPLGDRGSHTDTQYF. The CDR3 DNA sequence: TGCGCCAGCAGCCCCCTGGGGGACAGGGGGAGTCACACAGATACGCAGTATTTT.

The rearrangement joins TRBV19 to TRBJ2-3; 9 nucleotides match TRBD2. Unmatched junction bases numbered 19, after V lost 3 bases and J lost 6 bases. Germline V gives CDR1 LNHDA, CDR2 SQIVND (reference sequence). This CDR3 comprises 19 residues. CDR3 nucleotides: TGTGCCAGTAGTATGGTAGACCTAGCGGGAAAAAGCCCACAGGATACGCAGTATTTT. Translating it yields CASSMVDLAGKSPQDTQYF.

This rearrangement joins TRBV28 to TRBJ2-2; 10 bases fit TRBD2. CDR1 MDHEN and CDR2 SYDVKM come from the germline V gene. The V and J ends lost 3 bases and 4 bases, in that order; junction bases with no gene match: 11. CDR3 length: 18 amino acids. The CDR3 nucleotides are TGTGCCAGCAGTTTGGTAGCGGGAGGTGCCGGGCGCACCGGGGAGCTGTTTTTT. Translating gives CASSLVAGGAGRTGELFF.

The CDR3: CASSLVVNTEAFF. The CDR3 nucleotides are TGTGCCAGCAGCTTAGTGGTGAACACTGAAGCTTTCTTT. The chain recombines TRBV7-9 with TRBJ1-1; no clear D gene. CDR3 length: 13 residues. V was shortened by 1 base and J by 0 bases, with 3 bases between the two germline ends. The germline V gene has CDR1 SEHNR and CDR2 FQNEAQ (reference sequence).

This chain joins TRBV4-3 and TRBJ2-7; D might be TRBD1 (6 bases). Germline CDR1 is LGHNA and CDR2 is YSLEER. Trimming left V 1 base short and J 7 bases short, with 14 bases between. This CDR3 has 14 amino acids. CDR3 sequence reads: CASSQGGPLGEQYF. The CDR3 DNA sequence: TGCGCCAGCAGCCAAGGGGGGCCATTAGGGGAGCAGTACTTC.

This chain links TRBV4-3 with TRBJ2-5, with D possibly matching TRBD1 (6 bases). The CDR3 contains 15 residues. The germline CDR1 and CDR2 sequences are LGHNA and YSLEER. The V and J ends lost 6 bases and 3 bases respectively, with 17 bases between them. The CDR3 DNA is TGCGCCAGCAGTCGTGTATGGCAGGGGAAAGAGACCCAGTACTTC. Translating it yields CASSRVWQGKETQYF.

The chain is built from TRBV11-2 and TRBJ1-1; D remains ambiguous. The CDR3 consists of 16 residues. Germline V gives CDR1 SGHAT, CDR2 FQNNGV. V was shortened by 7 bases and J by 2 bases, with 20 bases between the two germline ends. CDR3 amino acids: CASKRTAHHDNTEAFF. In nucleotides, the CDR3 is TGTGCCAGCAAACGTACGGCCCACCACGATAACACTGAAGCTTTCTTT.

The gene calls are TRBV11-2 and TRBJ2-2; 9 bases map to TRBD2. After removal of 1 base from V and 0 bases from J, the junction contained 6 bases not matched to a gene. Germline V gives CDR1 SGHAT, CDR2 FQNNGV. This CDR3 is built from 18 residues. The CDR3: CASSLGPSGEPNTGELFF. The CDR3 bases are TGTGCCAGCAGCTTAGGCCCTAGCGGGGAACCGAACACCGGGGAGCTGTTTTTT.

V and J are TRBV11-1 and TRBJ2-2, with TRBD2 as a possible D gene (5 bases). This CDR3 has 15 residues. The germline gives CDR1 SGHAT, CDR2 FQDESV (reference sequence). V was shortened by 4 bases and J by 4 bases, with 13 bases between the two germline ends. The CDR3 coding sequence is TGTGCCAGCAGCTCCTCCCTGGACTTCACCGGGGAGCTGTTTTTT. This encodes CASSSSLDFTGELFF.

The V and J genes are TRBV5-1 and TRBJ2-7, with no clear D. Germline CDR1 and CDR2: SGHRS and YFSETQ. This CDR3 has 15 amino acids. Trimming stripped 0 bases from V and 3 bases from J, with 13 bases between. In DNA form, the CDR3 reads TGCGCCAGCAGCTTGGCCCCAGGACGACTCTACGAGCAGTACTTC. It translates to CASSLAPGRLYEQYF.

The rearrangement joins TRBV19 to TRBJ2-3; 8 bases match TRBD1. CDR3 size: 15 residues. V was pared by 5 bases and J by 4 bases, with 8 bases of the junction left unmatched. In germline, CDR1 is LNHDA, CDR2 SQIVND (reference sequence). CDR3 DNA sequence: TGTGCCAGTAGTGAGGACAGGGAAGGTTCAGATACGCAGTATTTT. It specifies CASSEDREGSDTQYF. Supplemented by reference TRBV19 and TRBJ2-3, the full variable domain reads DGGITQSPKYLFRKEGQNVTLSCEQNLNHDAMYWYRQDPGQGLRLIYYSQIVNDFQKGDIAEGYSVSREKKESFPLTVTSAQKNPTAFYLCASSEDREGSDTQYFGPGTRLTVL.